This T cell receptor beta chain was identified in a study of blood T cell repertoires in COVID-19. About the study: From T cells, B-cell-depleted T cells, or PBMCs came the material, which was cDNA or gDNA.

This table comes from immunoSEQ multiplex PCR, and its TCRdb copy is limited to in-frame clones, with some not included. The table shows roughly 230,000 clones, with approximately 80% occurring only once. Participant-reported clinical history was the basis for cohort assignment. Germline CDR1 reads LNHDA; CDR2 reads SQIVND (reference sequence). After removal of 4 bases from V and 1 base from J, the junction contained 8 bases not matched to a gene. CDR3 length equals 16 residues. V and J are TRBV19 and TRBJ2-7, with 9 bases aligning to TRBD2. The sequence was obtained from a woman aged 55-69 years who had recovered from COVID-19. Sequencing input: PBMCs or T cells enriched from blood (not recorded which). The CDR3 DNA sequence: TGTGCCAGTAGTACGGGGCGACTAGCGGAATCCTACGAGCAGTACTTC. Amino acids: CASSTGRLAESYEQYF.